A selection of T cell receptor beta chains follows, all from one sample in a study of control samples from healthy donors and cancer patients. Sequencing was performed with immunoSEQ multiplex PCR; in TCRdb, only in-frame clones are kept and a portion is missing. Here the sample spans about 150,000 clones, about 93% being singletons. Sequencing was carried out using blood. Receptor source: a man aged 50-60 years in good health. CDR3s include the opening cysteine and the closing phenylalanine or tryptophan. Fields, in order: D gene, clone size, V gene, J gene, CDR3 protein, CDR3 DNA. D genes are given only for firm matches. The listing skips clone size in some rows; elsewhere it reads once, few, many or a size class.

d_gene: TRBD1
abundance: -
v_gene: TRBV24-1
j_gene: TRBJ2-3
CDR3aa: CATSPGTGAPDTQYF
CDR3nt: TGTGCCACCAGTCCCGGGACAGGGGCGCCAGATACGCAGTATTTT

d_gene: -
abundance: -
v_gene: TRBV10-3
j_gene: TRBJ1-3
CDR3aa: CAISEVAVGNTIYF
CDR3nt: TGTGCCATCAGTGAGGTGGCGGTTGGAAACACCATATATTTT

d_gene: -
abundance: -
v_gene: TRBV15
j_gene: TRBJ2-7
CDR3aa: CATSRTTYEQYF
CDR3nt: TGTGCCACCAGCAGAACAACCTACGAGCAGTACTTC

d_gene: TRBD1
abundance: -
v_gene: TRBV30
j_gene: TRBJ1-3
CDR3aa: CAWSGQGQLGTIYF
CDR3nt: TGTGCCTGGAGCGGACAGGGTCAACTCGGCACCATATATTTT

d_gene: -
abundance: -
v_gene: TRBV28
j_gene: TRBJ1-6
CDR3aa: CASRSWGDSSPLHF
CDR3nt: TGTGCCAGCAGGTCCTGGGGGGATTCTTCACCCCTCCACTTT

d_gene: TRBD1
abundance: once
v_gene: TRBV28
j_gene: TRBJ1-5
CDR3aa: CASSLQTGVNQPQHF
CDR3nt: TGTGCCAGCAGTTTACAGACAGGGGTCAATCAGCCCCAGCATTTT

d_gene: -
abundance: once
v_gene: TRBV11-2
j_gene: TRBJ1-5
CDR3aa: CASSHGPHNQPQHF
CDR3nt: TGTGCCAGCAGCCACGGACCGCACAATCAGCCCCAGCATTTT

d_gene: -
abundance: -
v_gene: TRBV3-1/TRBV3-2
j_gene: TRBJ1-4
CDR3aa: CASSDTGKVEKLFF
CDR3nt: TGTGCCAGCAGTGACACAGGGAAAGTTGAAAAACTGTTTTTT

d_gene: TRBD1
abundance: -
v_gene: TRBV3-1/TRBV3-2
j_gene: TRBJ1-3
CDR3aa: CASSPFPGQRFSGNTIYF
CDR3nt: TGTGCCAGCAGCCCCTTCCCGGGACAGCGCTTCTCTGGAAACACCATATATTTT

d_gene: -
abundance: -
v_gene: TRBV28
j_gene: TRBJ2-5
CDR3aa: CASSSAWSRQTQYF
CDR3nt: TGTGCCAGCAGTTCTGCTTGGTCCCGGCAGACCCAGTACTTC

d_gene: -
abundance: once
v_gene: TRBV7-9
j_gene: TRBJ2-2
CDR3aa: CASSLAGTGELFF
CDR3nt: TGTGCCAGCAGCTTAGCTGGGACCGGGGAGCTGTTTTTT

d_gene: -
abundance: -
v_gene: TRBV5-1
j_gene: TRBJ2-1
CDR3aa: CASSSGTQMNNEQFF
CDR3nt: TGCGCCAGCAGCTCCGGGACCCAAATGAACAATGAGCAGTTCTTC

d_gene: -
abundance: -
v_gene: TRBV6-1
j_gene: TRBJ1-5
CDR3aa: CASSEGSAGPNQPQHF
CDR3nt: TGTGCCAGCAGTGAGGGGTCGGCGGGGCCCAATCAGCCCCAGCATTTT

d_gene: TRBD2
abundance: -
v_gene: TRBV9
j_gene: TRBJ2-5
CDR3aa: CASSPGTSGRAAETQYF
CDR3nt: TGTGCCAGCAGCCCTGGGACTAGCGGGAGGGCCGCAGAGACCCAGTACTTC

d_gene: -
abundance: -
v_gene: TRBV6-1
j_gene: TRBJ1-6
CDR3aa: CASSERPGQPNSPLHF
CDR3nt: TGTGCCAGCAGTGAAAGGCCGGGACAACCTAATTCACCCCTCCACTTT

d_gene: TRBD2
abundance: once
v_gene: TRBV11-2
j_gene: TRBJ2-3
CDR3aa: CASSSTFSGRQDTQYF
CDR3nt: TGTGCCAGCAGCTCTACTTTTAGCGGGAGGCAAGATACGCAGTATTTT

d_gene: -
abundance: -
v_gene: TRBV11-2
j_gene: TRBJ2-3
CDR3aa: CASSSEEDTQYF
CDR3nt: TGTGCCAGCAGCTCGGAGGAAGATACGCAGTATTTT

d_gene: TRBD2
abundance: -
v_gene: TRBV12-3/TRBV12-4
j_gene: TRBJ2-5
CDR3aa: CASSWGGETQYF
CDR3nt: TGTGCCAGCAGTTGGGGGGGAGAGACCCAGTACTTC

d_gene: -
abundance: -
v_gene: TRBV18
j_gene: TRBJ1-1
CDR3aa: CASSADRFTEAFF
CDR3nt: TGTGCCAGCTCAGCCGACAGATTCACTGAAGCTTTCTTT

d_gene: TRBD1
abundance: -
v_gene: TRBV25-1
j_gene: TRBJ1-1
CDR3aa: CASSERVPGQGHTEAFF
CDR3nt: TGTGCCAGCAGTGAACGTGTCCCCGGACAGGGTCACACTGAAGCTTTCTTT